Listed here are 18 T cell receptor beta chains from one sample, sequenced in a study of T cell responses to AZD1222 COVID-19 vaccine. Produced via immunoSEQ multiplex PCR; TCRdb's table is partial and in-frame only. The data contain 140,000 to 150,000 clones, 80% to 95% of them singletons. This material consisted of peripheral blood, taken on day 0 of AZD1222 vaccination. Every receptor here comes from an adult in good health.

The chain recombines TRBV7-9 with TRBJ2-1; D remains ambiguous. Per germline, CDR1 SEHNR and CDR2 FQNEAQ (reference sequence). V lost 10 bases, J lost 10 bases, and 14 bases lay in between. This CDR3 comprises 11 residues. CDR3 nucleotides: TGTGCCATTACAGTAAAGAACGAGCAGTTCTTC. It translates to CAITVKNEQFF.

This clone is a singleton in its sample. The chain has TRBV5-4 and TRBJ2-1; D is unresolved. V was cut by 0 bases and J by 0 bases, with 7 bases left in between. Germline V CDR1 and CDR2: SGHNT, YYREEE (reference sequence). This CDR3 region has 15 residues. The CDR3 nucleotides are TGTGCCAGCAGCTTGGCCGCAGGCTCCTACAATGAGCAGTTCTTC. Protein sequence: CASSLAAGSYNEQFF.

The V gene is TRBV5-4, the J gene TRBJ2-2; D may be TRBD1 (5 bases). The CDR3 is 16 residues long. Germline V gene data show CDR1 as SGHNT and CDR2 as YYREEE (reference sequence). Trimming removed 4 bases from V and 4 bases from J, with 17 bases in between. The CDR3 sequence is CASSPFSQGPTGELFF. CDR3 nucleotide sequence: TGTGCCAGCAGCCCCTTTTCGCAGGGCCCCACCGGGGAGCTGTTTTTT.

The chain's CDR3 is CAWSVLLVGDTQYF. The CDR3 DNA is TGTGCCTGGAGTGTACTACTAGTAGGAGATACGCAGTATTTT. The rearrangement joins TRBV30 to TRBJ2-3; D possibly corresponds to TRBD2 (5 bases). This CDR3 contains 14 residues. CDR1 GTSNPN and CDR2 SVGIG come from the germline V gene (reference sequence). The V and J ends lost 0 bases and 5 bases respectively, with 12 bases between them. Full variable domain (missing parts from reference TRBV30 and TRBJ2-3): SQTIHQWPATLVQPVGSPLSLECTVEGTSNPNLYWYRQAAGRGLQLLFYSVGIGQISSEVPQNLSASRPQDRQFILSSKKLLLSDSGFYLCAWSVLLVGDTQYFGPGTRLTVL.

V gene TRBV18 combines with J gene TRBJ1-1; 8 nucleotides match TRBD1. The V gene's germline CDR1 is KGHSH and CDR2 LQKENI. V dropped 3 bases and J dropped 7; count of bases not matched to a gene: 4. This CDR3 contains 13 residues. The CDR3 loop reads CASSPGTGNEAFF. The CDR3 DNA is TGTGCCAGCTCACCCGGGACAGGTAATGAAGCTTTCTTT. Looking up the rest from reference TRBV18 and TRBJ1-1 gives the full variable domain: NAGVMQNPRHLVRRRGQEARLRCSPMKGHSHVYWYRQLPEEGLKFMVYLQKENIIDESGMPKERFSAEFPKEGPSILRIQQVVRGDSAAYFCASSPGTGNEAFFGQGTRLTVV.

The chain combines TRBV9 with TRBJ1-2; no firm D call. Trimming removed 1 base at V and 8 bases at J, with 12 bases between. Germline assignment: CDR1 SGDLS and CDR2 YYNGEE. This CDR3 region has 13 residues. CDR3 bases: TGTGCCAGCAGCGTATTGGGGTCTGGCGGCTACACCTTC. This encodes CASSVLGSGGYTF.

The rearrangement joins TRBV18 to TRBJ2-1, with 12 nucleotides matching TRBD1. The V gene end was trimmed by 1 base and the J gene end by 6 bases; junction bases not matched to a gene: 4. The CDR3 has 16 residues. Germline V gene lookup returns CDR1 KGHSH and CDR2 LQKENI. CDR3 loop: CASSPQWDRGLNEQFF. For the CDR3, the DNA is TGTGCCAGCTCACCACAGTGGGACAGGGGGCTCAATGAGCAGTTCTTC. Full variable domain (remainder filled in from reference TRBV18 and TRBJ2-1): NAGVMQNPRHLVRRRGQEARLRCSPMKGHSHVYWYRQLPEEGLKFMVYLQKENIIDESGMPKERFSAEFPKEGPSILRIQQVVRGDSAAYFCASSPQWDRGLNEQFFGPGTRLTVL.

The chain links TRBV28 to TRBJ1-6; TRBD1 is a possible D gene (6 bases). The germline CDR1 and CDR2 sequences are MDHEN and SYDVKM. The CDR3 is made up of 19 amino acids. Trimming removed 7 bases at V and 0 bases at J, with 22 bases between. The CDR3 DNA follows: TGTGCCAGCAAGGGACAAGCCCCTATTCTGAGCTCCTATAATTCACCCCTCCACTTT. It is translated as CASKGQAPILSSYNSPLHF.

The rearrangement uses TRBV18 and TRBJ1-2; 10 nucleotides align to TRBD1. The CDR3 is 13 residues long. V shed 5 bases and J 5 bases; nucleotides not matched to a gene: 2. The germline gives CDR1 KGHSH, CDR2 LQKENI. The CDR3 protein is CASSMGQGYGYTF. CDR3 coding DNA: TGTGCCAGCTCAATGGGACAGGGGTATGGCTACACCTTC.

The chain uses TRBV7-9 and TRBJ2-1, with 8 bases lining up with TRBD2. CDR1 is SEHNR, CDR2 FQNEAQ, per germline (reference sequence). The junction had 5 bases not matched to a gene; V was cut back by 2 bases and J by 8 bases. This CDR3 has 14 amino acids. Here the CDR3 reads CASSLRTSPHEQFF. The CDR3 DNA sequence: TGTGCCAGCAGCTTAAGGACTAGCCCTCATGAGCAGTTCTTC.

This CDR3 is CASSFGTGGTEAFF. The CDR3 coding sequence is TGTGCCAGCAGCTTTGGGACAGGGGGCACTGAAGCTTTCTTT. The chain joins TRBV9 to TRBJ1-1, with TRBD1 identical over 11 bases. Germline V gives CDR1 SGDLS, CDR2 YYNGEE. The CDR3 runs to 14 residues. J gave up 4 bases and V 4 bases, and 3 bases lay outside the gene matches.

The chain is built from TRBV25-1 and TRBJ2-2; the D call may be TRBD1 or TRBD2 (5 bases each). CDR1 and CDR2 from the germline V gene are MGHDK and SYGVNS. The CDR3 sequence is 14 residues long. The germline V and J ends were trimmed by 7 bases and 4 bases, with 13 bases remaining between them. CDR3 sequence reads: CASKEGTSTGELFF. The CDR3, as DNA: TGTGCCAGCAAAGAAGGGACCTCCACCGGGGAGCTGTTTTTT.

The CDR3 loop reads CASSFRGLGYGYTF. The CDR3 DNA is TGTGCCAGCAGTTTCAGGGGACTCGGCTATGGCTACACCTTC. This chain links TRBV27 with TRBJ1-2, with D possibly matching TRBD1 (6 bases). Per germline, CDR1 MNHEY and CDR2 SMNVEV (reference sequence). The CDR3 consists of 14 residues. Trimming left V 3 bases short and J 4 bases short, with 12 bases between.

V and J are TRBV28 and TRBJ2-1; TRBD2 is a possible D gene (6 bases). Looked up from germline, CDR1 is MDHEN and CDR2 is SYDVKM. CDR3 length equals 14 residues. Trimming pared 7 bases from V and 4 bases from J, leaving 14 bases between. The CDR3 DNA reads TGTGCCAGCACCCCCGGGACTCCTTACAATGAGCAGTTCTTC. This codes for CASTPGTPYNEQFF.

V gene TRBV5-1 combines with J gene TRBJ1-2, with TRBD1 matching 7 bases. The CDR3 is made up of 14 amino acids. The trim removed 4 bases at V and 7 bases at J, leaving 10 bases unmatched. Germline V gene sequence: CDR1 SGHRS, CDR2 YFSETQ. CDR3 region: CASSPDRALSGYTF. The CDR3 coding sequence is TGCGCCAGCAGCCCAGACAGGGCCCTAAGTGGCTACACCTTC.

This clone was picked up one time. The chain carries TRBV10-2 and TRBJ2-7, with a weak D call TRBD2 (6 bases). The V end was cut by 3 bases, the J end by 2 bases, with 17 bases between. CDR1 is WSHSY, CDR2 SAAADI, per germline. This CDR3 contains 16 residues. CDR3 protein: CASSDPRGGGPYEQYF. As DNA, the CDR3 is TGCGCCAGCAGTGATCCCCGGGGAGGAGGCCCCTACGAGCAGTACTTC.

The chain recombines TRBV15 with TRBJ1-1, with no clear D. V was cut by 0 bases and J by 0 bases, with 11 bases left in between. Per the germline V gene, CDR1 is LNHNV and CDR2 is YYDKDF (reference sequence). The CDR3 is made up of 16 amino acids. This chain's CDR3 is CATSRDRTTMNTEAFF. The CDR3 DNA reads TGTGCCACCAGCAGAGATCGGACGACAATGAACACTGAAGCTTTCTTT.

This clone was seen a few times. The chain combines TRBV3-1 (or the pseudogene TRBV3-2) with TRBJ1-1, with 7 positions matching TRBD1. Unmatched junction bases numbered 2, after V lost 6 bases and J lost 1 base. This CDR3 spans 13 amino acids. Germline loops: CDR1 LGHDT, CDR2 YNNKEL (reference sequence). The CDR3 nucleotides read TGTGCCAGCAGGGACAGGTCGAACACTGAAGCTTTCTTT. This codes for CASRDRSNTEAFF.